This entry is about one T cell receptor (beta chain). Germline V gives CDR1 SNHLY, CDR2 FYNNEI. The CDR3 loop spans 14 amino acids. J gave up 2 bases and V 9 bases, and 7 bases lay outside the gene matches. The data derive from a study of blood T cell repertoires in COVID-19. Study-wide background: Samples representing acute and convalescent COVID-19 were sourced from the United States, Italy and Spain.

In the study's own analysis: Amplification with reference gene primers provided the estimates of nucleated cell counts. Generated by immunoSEQ multiplex PCR, the TCRdb table keeps only in-frame clones and is missing some. V and J calls and clone size are as listed in that table; D and trimming were resolved from the DNA. The profile shows around 230,000 clones, 85% to 90% of them singletons. The V call is TRBV2, the J call TRBJ1-3; 7 bases map to TRBD1. This TCR was sampled from a man between 45 and 60 years old with COVID-19, enrolled during active disease. The material sequenced was peripheral blood. CDR3 in amino acids: CASLEGTAGNTIYF. Here the CDR3 DNA reads TGTGCCAGTCTCGAGGGGACAGCTGGAAACACCATATATTTT.